Presented here are 21 T cell receptor beta chains from one specimen sequenced in a study of shared clonotypes between healthy human individuals. TCRdb's table, derived via immunoSEQ multiplex PCR, lists solely in-frame clones and lacks some. The profile shows a few million clones, approximately 94% of them singletons. Input material: naive CD4+ T cells sorted from blood. Subset denoted: CD45RA+ positively selected. These receptors originate from a man between 18 and 29 years old in good health.

The chain couples TRBV28 to TRBJ1-5; D may be TRBD1 (6 bases). The CDR3 is 15 amino acids. Germline CDR1 reads MDHEN; CDR2 reads SYDVKM. V lost 2 bases to trimming and J lost 3 bases, with 11 bases between them. The CDR3 DNA is TGTGCCAGCAGTTTAGAAGGGGGTCCCAATCAGCCCCAGCATTTT. This gives the protein CASSLEGGPNQPQHF.

The rearrangement joins TRBV10-2 to TRBJ2-2; 9 bases map to TRBD1. V was pared by 3 bases and J by 4 bases, with 3 bases of the junction left unmatched. CDR1 is WSHSY, CDR2 SAAADI, per germline. CDR3 length: 15 amino acids. The CDR3 reads CASSEQGASTGELFF. The CDR3 nucleotides are TGCGCCAGCAGTGAACAGGGGGCGTCCACCGGGGAGCTGTTTTTT.

The CDR3 protein is CASKLEGPGANVLTF. CDR3 sequence (DNA): TGCGCCAGCAAGCTGGAGGGCCCTGGGGCCAACGTCCTGACTTTC. V is TRBV5-1 and J is TRBJ2-6, with D maybe TRBD2 (6 bases). The CDR3 runs 15 residues. The ends were cut back, 6 bases at V and 2 bases at J, with 12 bases in the middle. CDR1 SGHRS and CDR2 YFSETQ come from the germline V gene.

The CDR3 sequence: CASSSPEDSLSSYEQYF. The CDR3, as DNA: TGTGCCAGCAGCTCCCCCGAGGACAGCCTTAGCTCCTACGAGCAGTACTTC. V usage is TRBV5-4 and J usage is TRBJ2-7; D perhaps matches TRBD1 (6 bases). The CDR3 consists of 17 residues. V was shortened by 3 bases and J by 0 bases, with 19 bases between the two germline ends. Per germline, CDR1 SGHNT and CDR2 YYREEE (reference sequence).

V is TRBV4-1 and J is TRBJ2-3, with 9 bases fitting TRBD1. The V segment lost 1 base and the J segment 1 base; nucleotides outside the gene matches: 3. Looked up from germline, CDR1 is MGHRA and CDR2 is YSYEKL. The CDR3 sequence is 16 residues long. CDR3 loop: CASSQGDRVGTDTQYF. The CDR3 DNA sequence: TGCGCCAGCAGCCAAGGGGACAGGGTGGGCACAGATACGCAGTATTTT.

The chain links TRBV10-3 to TRBJ2-2; 7 bases fit TRBD1. The CDR3 spans 16 residues. The junction had 11 bases not matched to a gene; V was cut back by 4 bases and J by 6 bases. CDR1 is ENHRY, CDR2 SYGVKD, per germline. CDR3 region: CAISVLQGYGAGELFF. CDR3 DNA: TGTGCCATCAGTGTCTTACAGGGGTACGGTGCCGGGGAGCTGTTTTTT.

The chain has TRBV10-2 and TRBJ1-2; the D is unclear. Trimming removed 4 bases from V and 1 base from J, with 13 bases in between. Germline values: CDR1 WSHSY, CDR2 SAAADI. CDR3 size: 15 residues. The CDR3 region is CASSVSGSINYGYTF. CDR3 nucleotides: TGCGCCAGCAGTGTTTCCGGGTCCATTAACTATGGCTACACCTTC.

The chain has TRBV5-3 and TRBJ2-5; 8 nucleotides agree with TRBD1. TRBV5-3 is recorded as an ORF, its role being uncertain. Unmatched junction bases numbered 3, after V lost 3 bases and J lost 5 bases. CDR3 size: 13 residues. The CDR3 here is CARSSRTGETQYF. Here the CDR3 DNA reads TGTGCCAGAAGCTCCCGGACAGGGGAGACCCAGTACTTC.

The gene calls are TRBV28 and TRBJ1-2; no reliable D call. The CDR3 consists of 12 residues. CDR1 is MDHEN and CDR2 is SYDVKM in the germline V gene. V lost 5 bases to trimming and J lost 10 bases, with 14 bases between them. CDR3 nucleotides: TGTGCCAGCAGTCCATTATCTTGGCTCTACACCTTC. Amino acids: CASSPLSWLYTF.

The V and J genes are TRBV7-9 and TRBJ2-5; D not certain. The CDR3 length is 13 residues. The germline V gene has CDR1 SEHNR and CDR2 FQNEAQ (reference sequence). The V end was cut by 3 bases, the J end by 5 bases, with 10 bases between. For the CDR3, the DNA is TGTGCCAGCAGCTTGGGCCCCCCGGAGACCCAGTACTTC. This encodes CASSLGPPETQYF.

V and J are TRBV5-5 and TRBJ1-5; no reliable D call. Trimming cost V 3 bases and J 1 base, with 8 bases left between them. The CDR3 length is 14 residues. Germline loops: CDR1 SGHKS, CDR2 YYEKEE (reference sequence). The CDR3: CASSSFQSNQPQHF. CDR3 bases: TGTGCCAGCAGCTCCTTCCAGAGCAATCAGCCCCAGCATTTT.

Notes on this clone: This CDR3 is also generated by other DNA sequences in the sample. The J gene is TRBJ1-4, the V gene TRBV6-6; D possibly corresponds to TRBD1 (5 bases). Trimming pared 2 bases from V and 5 bases from J, leaving 12 bases between. The CDR3 sequence is 15 residues long. Per the germline V gene, CDR1 is MNHNY and CDR2 is SVGAGI (reference sequence). The CDR3 protein is CASSYVGTLNEKLFF. CDR3 nucleotide sequence: TGTGCCAGCAGTTACGTAGGGACGTTGAATGAAAAACTGTTTTTT.

This clone occurred once. The chain carries TRBV2 and TRBJ1-3; TRBD1 agrees at 9 bases. Germline V gene data show CDR1 as SNHLY and CDR2 as FYNNEI. The CDR3 length is 15 residues. J gave up 8 bases and V 5 bases, and 10 bases lay outside the gene matches. The CDR3 DNA reads as TGTGCCAGCAGTTGGTTAGGACAGGGGAGGGACACCATATATTTT. This codes for CASSWLGQGRDTIYF.

V gene TRBV20-1 combines with J gene TRBJ1-2; D is perhaps TRBD1 (6 bases). Per the germline V gene, CDR1 is DFQATT and CDR2 is SNEGSKA (reference sequence). The V end lost 6 bases, the J end lost 8 bases, and 13 bases lay between the germline ends. The length of the CDR3 is 11 residues. The CDR3 sequence is CSAGEQGGYTF. CDR3 nucleotides: TGCAGTGCGGGCGAACAGGGCGGCTACACCTTC.

For this clone: The sample carries other DNA sequences with the same CDR3. V usage is TRBV11-2 and J usage is TRBJ1-5; TRBD1 matches at 7 bases. The CDR3 covers 15 residues. The junction had 2 bases not matched to a gene; V was cut back by 3 bases and J by 0 bases. Germline CDR1 SGHAT, CDR2 FQNNGV. The CDR3 sequence is CASSLGTVSNQPQHF. The CDR3 DNA reads TGTGCCAGCAGCTTGGGGACAGTTAGCAATCAGCCCCAGCATTTT.

CDR3 nucleotides: TGCGCCAGCAGCTCCGGAGGGACAGACTCTGGAAACACCATATATTTT. Encoded protein: CASSSGGTDSGNTIYF. This chain connects TRBV5-1 to TRBJ1-3; 7 bases match TRBD1. With 3 bases clipped from V and 0 bases from J, the junction kept 6 bases outside the gene matches. This CDR3 is 16 amino acids long. CDR1 and CDR2 from the germline V gene are SGHRS and YFSETQ.

The chain uses TRBV7-2 and TRBJ1-1, with 7 nucleotides matching TRBD1. CDR1 SGHTA and CDR2 FQGNSA come from the germline V gene. The V segment lost 0 bases and the J segment 4 bases; nucleotides outside the gene matches: 5. This CDR3 is 15 amino acids long. DNA of the CDR3: TGTGCCAGCAGCTTAGCGTCAGGGGGGGGCACTGAAGCTTTCTTT. Translated, it gives CASSLASGGGTEAFF. Filled out from reference TRBV7-2 and TRBJ1-1, the complete variable domain reads GAGVSQSPSNKVTEKGKDVELRCDPISGHTALYWYRQSLGQGLEFLIYFQGNSAPDKSGLPSDRFSAERTGGSVSTLTIQRTQQEDSAVYLCASSLASGGGTEAFFGQGTRLTVV.

The gene calls are TRBV2 and TRBJ2-2; D is ambiguous. Germline V lookup: CDR1 SNHLY, CDR2 FYNNEI. Trimming cost V 1 base and J 7 bases, with 4 bases left between them. The CDR3 runs 12 residues. CDR3 sequence: CASSEEGGELFF. The CDR3, as DNA: TGTGCCAGCAGTGAAGAAGGCGGGGAGCTGTTTTTT.

The chain carries TRBV12-5 and TRBJ2-7; TRBD1 matches 8 bases. Germline CDR1 and CDR2: LGHNT and FRNRAP. The CDR3 is made up of 14 amino acids. V was clipped by 4 bases and J by 2 bases; unmatched bases: 4. CDR3 nucleotide sequence: TGTGCTAGTGGTTCGGGACAGGCTACCTACGAGCAGTACTTC. This encodes CASGSGQATYEQYF.

This chain joins TRBV19 and TRBJ2-1; 10 positions agree with TRBD1. From germline, CDR1 is LNHDA and CDR2 SQIVND (reference sequence). V lost 5 bases to trimming and J lost 9 bases; unmatched junction nucleotides: 10. The CDR3 loop spans 15 amino acids. CDR3 coding DNA: TGTGCCAGTAGTCTGAGGGACAGGGGATATAGTGAGCAGTTCTTC. Translation: CASSLRDRGYSEQFF. The full variable domain, with the rest looked up from reference TRBV19 and TRBJ2-1, is DGGITQSPKYLFRKEGQNVTLSCEQNLNHDAMYWYRQDPGQGLRLIYYSQIVNDFQKGDIAEGYSVSREKKESFPLTVTSAQKNPTAFYLCASSLRDRGYSEQFFGPGTRLTVL.

The V gene is TRBV11-2, the J gene TRBJ1-4; D ambiguous. Germline loops: CDR1 SGHAT, CDR2 FQNNGV. CDR3 length: 14 amino acids. Trimming removed 0 bases at V and 7 bases at J, with 9 bases between. The DNA for the CDR3 is TGTGCCAGCAGCTTAGATCGCCTGAGTGAAAAACTGTTTTTT. As protein: CASSLDRLSEKLFF.